The 23 T cell receptor beta chains listed next were all sequenced from one sample in a study of cytomegalovirus exposure and HLA in healthy donors. Method: immunoSEQ multiplex PCR; TCRdb's copy keeps in-frame clones and lacks some. The sample holds about 220,000 clones, 88% seen once. The material sequenced was PBMCs. The receptor set was obtained from a woman under 30 in good health and CMV-seronegative.

The chain links TRBV28 to TRBJ2-4; 8 bases line up with TRBD1. The junction had 0 bases not matched to a gene; V was cut back by 5 bases and J by 3 bases. The germline V gene has CDR1 MDHEN and CDR2 SYDVKM. The CDR3 spans 13 residues. The CDR3 sequence: CASSGQGKNIQYF. For the CDR3, the DNA is TGTGCCAGCAGTGGACAGGGCAAAAACATTCAGTACTTC.

V usage is TRBV2 and J usage is TRBJ2-3; tentative D call: TRBD2 (6 bases). The CDR3 extends over 16 amino acids. The V and J ends lost 8 bases and 0 bases respectively, with 18 bases between them. The germline CDR1 and CDR2 sequences are SNHLY and FYNNEI. DNA of the CDR3: TGTGCCAGCTGCCCCTTAGCGGCTACTAGCACAGATACGCAGTATTTT. Its protein product is CASCPLAATSTDTQYF.

The gene calls are TRBV28 and TRBJ2-7; D may be TRBD1 (5 bases). This CDR3 comprises 15 residues. Germline lookup yields CDR1 MDHEN and CDR2 SYDVKM. V was clipped by 2 bases and J by 4 bases, with 15 bases between them. This CDR3 reads CASSLERQRLYEQYF. The CDR3 region has the DNA TGTGCCAGCAGTTTAGAACGACAGCGACTTTACGAGCAGTACTTC. The entire variable domain, with the rest obtained from reference TRBV28 and TRBJ2-7, is as follows: DVKVTQSSRYLVKRTGEKVFLECVQDMDHENMFWYRQDPGLGLRLIYFSYDVKMKEKGDIPEGYSVSREKKERFSLILESASTNQTSMYLCASSLERQRLYEQYFGPGTRLTVT.

The V and J genes are TRBV28 and TRBJ1-1, with D tentatively TRBD1 (6 bases). Germline V gene lookup returns CDR1 MDHEN and CDR2 SYDVKM. The V and J ends lost 9 bases and 2 bases respectively, with 16 bases between them. The CDR3 spans 14 residues. This CDR3 is CASRPGQRNTEAFF. CDR3 bases: TGTGCCAGTCGACCGGGACAAAGAAACACTGAAGCTTTCTTT.

The chain joins TRBV28 to TRBJ1-5; 9 positions match TRBD1. J was trimmed by 5 bases and V by 8 bases; bases with no gene match: 7. The CDR3 runs to 14 residues. Germline V gene data show CDR1 as MDHEN and CDR2 as SYDVKM. CDR3 DNA sequence: TGTGCCAGCCTTACAGGGGGCTTAGATCAGCCCCAGCATTTT. It codes for CASLTGGLDQPQHF.

This clone appeared a few times. J is TRBJ2-1 and V is TRBV19, with D maybe TRBD2 (6 bases). Germline CDR1 is LNHDA and CDR2 is SQIVND (reference sequence). The CDR3 totals 14 residues. Trimming pared 5 bases from V and 1 base from J, leaving 9 bases between. The CDR3 loop reads CASSRGLSYNEQFF. DNA for the CDR3: TGTGCCAGTAGTCGAGGACTATCCTACAATGAGCAGTTCTTC. Variable domain in full (rest from reference TRBV19 and TRBJ2-1): DGGITQSPKYLFRKEGQNVTLSCEQNLNHDAMYWYRQDPGQGLRLIYYSQIVNDFQKGDIAEGYSVSREKKESFPLTVTSAQKNPTAFYLCASSRGLSYNEQFFGPGTRLTVL.

The V call is TRBV4-1, the J call TRBJ2-1; D not certain. Germline V CDR1 and CDR2: MGHRA, YSYEKL. This CDR3 spans 15 amino acids. V was pared by 0 bases and J by 5 bases, with 11 bases between. In DNA form, the CDR3 reads TGCGCCAGCAGCCAAGAGAGTCGCGGAAACAATGAGCAGTTCTTC. Translation: CASSQESRGNNEQFF.

This rearrangement joins TRBV19 to TRBJ1-3, with unresolved D. The CDR3 has 17 amino acids. The V and J ends lost 8 bases and 0 bases respectively, with 20 bases between them. The V gene's germline CDR1 is LNHDA and CDR2 SQIVND (reference sequence). The CDR3 DNA reads as TGTGCCAGTTCGAACTCCCAGGTCCGAGTCTCTGGAAACACCATATATTTT. Translating gives CASSNSQVRVSGNTIYF.

V gene TRBV28 combines with J gene TRBJ1-5; no clear D gene. Trimming took off 3 bases at V and 0 bases at J, with 9 bases between the two ends. There are 15 residues in the CDR3. CDR1 is MDHEN and CDR2 is SYDVKM in the germline V gene. The CDR3, as DNA: TGTGCCAGCAGTTTCGACTCATATAGCAATCAGCCCCAGCATTTT. It is translated as CASSFDSYSNQPQHF.

This chain joins TRBV29-1 and TRBJ2-7, with TRBD2 matching over 9 bases. V lost 4 bases and J lost 2; bases outside the gene matches: 6. Germline loops: CDR1 SQVTM, CDR2 ANQGSEA. This CDR3 spans 14 amino acids. CDR3: CSVVSAGGTYEQYF. In DNA form, the CDR3 reads TGCAGCGTTGTCTCGGCGGGAGGGACCTACGAGCAGTACTTC.

V is TRBV5-1 and J is TRBJ2-7, with 7 bases lining up with TRBD1. Unmatched junction bases numbered 7, after V lost 2 bases and J lost 5 bases. The CDR3 is 14 residues long. Per germline, CDR1 SGHRS and CDR2 YFSETQ. The CDR3 sequence: CASSFGQVPDEQYF. Here the CDR3 DNA reads TGCGCCAGCAGCTTCGGACAGGTACCTGACGAGCAGTACTTC.

This clone was seen once. The CDR3 here is CAGMTGGMKTQYF. The CDR3 nucleotides read TGTGCCGGGATGACAGGGGGGATGAAGACCCAGTACTTC. The V gene is TRBV30, the J gene TRBJ2-5, with TRBD1 identical over 9 bases. This CDR3 comprises 13 residues. In germline, CDR1 is GTSNPN, CDR2 SVGIG (reference sequence). The V segment lost 8 bases and the J segment 6 bases; nucleotides outside the gene matches: 10.

CDR3 in DNA: TGTGCCACTCCTAGGGAAGCAACTAGGAACGAGCAGTACTTC. Translation gives CATPREATRNEQYF. The chain employs TRBV6-1 and TRBJ2-7, with TRBD2 as a possible D gene (5 bases). V gave up 10 bases and J gave up 5 bases, with 21 bases separating them. This CDR3 region has 14 residues. Germline loops: CDR1 MNHNS, CDR2 SASEGT.

The genes are TRBV2 and TRBJ2-4; 7 nucleotides match TRBD2. The CDR3 is made up of 16 amino acids. Germline values: CDR1 SNHLY, CDR2 FYNNEI. V shed 2 bases and J 6 bases; nucleotides not matched to a gene: 10. The CDR3 region has the DNA TGTGCCAGCAGTGAATTGCAGAGCGGGGTCCCAAACATTCAGTACTTC. Translated, it gives CASSELQSGVPNIQYF.

The gene calls are TRBV9 and TRBJ2-7, with D perhaps TRBD1 (7 bases). The CDR3 totals 15 residues. Deletions cut 3 bases from V and 5 bases from J, with 18 bases between. The V gene's germline CDR1 is SGDLS and CDR2 YYNGEE. CDR3 region: CASSAGDSATHEQYF. The CDR3 region has the DNA TGTGCCAGCAGCGCGGGGGACAGCGCAACCCACGAGCAGTACTTC.

The gene calls are TRBV9 and TRBJ2-1; D uncertain. Germline V CDR1 and CDR2: SGDLS, YYNGEE. The CDR3 has 14 amino acids. V was cut by 3 bases and J by 6 bases, with 13 bases left in between. The CDR3 DNA is TGTGCCAGCAGCGAAAGACATAATCTCAATGAGCAGTTCTTC. Its protein product is CASSERHNLNEQFF.

The V gene is TRBV5-6, the J gene TRBJ2-7; the D gene is possibly TRBD1 (8 bases). CDR1 and CDR2 (germline): SGHDT, YYEEEE. V lost 1 base and J lost 6, with 17 bases in between. The CDR3 totals 15 residues. CDR3 bases: TGTGCCAGCAGCTTGACAGGGGGGGGGACCCGCGAGCAGTACTTC. This codes for CASSLTGGGTREQYF.

The V call is TRBV15, the J call TRBJ2-1, with TRBD2 matching over 7 bases. The ends lost 1 base at V and 4 bases at J; junction bases unmatched: 4. CDR1 LNHNV and CDR2 YYDKDF come from the germline V gene (reference sequence). This CDR3 is 15 amino acids long. CDR3 loop: CATSRGASGYNEQFF. CDR3 DNA: TGTGCCACCAGCAGAGGGGCTAGCGGATACAATGAGCAGTTCTTC.

This clone came up once. The V call is TRBV2, the J call TRBJ2-3, with TRBD2 identical over 11 bases. The CDR3 loop spans 15 amino acids. Germline CDR1 and CDR2: SNHLY and FYNNEI. V shed 6 bases, J shed 7 bases, and the junction held 9 bases outside the gene matches. The CDR3 here is CASSIAGGAGNTQYF. The CDR3 region has the DNA TGTGCCAGCAGCATAGCGGGGGGGGCCGGAAATACGCAGTATTTT.

The chain recombines TRBV28 with TRBJ2-6, with TRBD1 matching over 9 bases. V lost 7 bases, J lost 0 bases, and 13 bases stayed unmatched. This CDR3 has 19 residues. Per the germline V gene, CDR1 is MDHEN and CDR2 is SYDVKM. The CDR3 region has the DNA TGTGCCAGCACCACTCCCACAGGGGGCACCAACTCTGGGGCCAACGTCCTGACTTTC. It yields the protein CASTTPTGGTNSGANVLTF.

This chain joins TRBV5-4 and TRBJ2-2; D may be TRBD2 (6 bases). Germline CDR1 and CDR2: SGHNT and YYREEE (reference sequence). The ends were cut back, 3 bases at V and 6 bases at J, with 12 bases in the middle. The CDR3 sequence is 14 residues long. This CDR3 reads CASSWGDFSGELFF. CDR3 DNA sequence: TGTGCCAGCAGCTGGGGGGACTTCTCCGGGGAGCTGTTTTTT.

The chain employs TRBV18 and TRBJ1-4; 7 positions agree with TRBD1. V dropped 0 bases and J dropped 2; count of bases not matched to a gene: 12. CDR1 is KGHSH and CDR2 is LQKENI in the germline V gene. The CDR3 sequence is 19 residues long. The CDR3 DNA follows: TGTGCCAGCTCACCACCGTTATCACAGGGGCTCATCACTAATGAAAAACTGTTTTTT. Its translation is CASSPPLSQGLITNEKLFF.

CDR3 loop: CASSHPRSGTSSYNEQFF. DNA of the CDR3: TGCGCCAGCAGCCATCCCCGTTCCGGGACTAGCTCCTACAATGAGCAGTTCTTC. The rearrangement uses TRBV4-3 and TRBJ2-1; 8 bases align to TRBD2. J lost 0 bases, V lost 3 bases, and 10 bases had no gene match. CDR1 is LGHNA, CDR2 YSLEER, per germline. The CDR3 spans 18 residues.